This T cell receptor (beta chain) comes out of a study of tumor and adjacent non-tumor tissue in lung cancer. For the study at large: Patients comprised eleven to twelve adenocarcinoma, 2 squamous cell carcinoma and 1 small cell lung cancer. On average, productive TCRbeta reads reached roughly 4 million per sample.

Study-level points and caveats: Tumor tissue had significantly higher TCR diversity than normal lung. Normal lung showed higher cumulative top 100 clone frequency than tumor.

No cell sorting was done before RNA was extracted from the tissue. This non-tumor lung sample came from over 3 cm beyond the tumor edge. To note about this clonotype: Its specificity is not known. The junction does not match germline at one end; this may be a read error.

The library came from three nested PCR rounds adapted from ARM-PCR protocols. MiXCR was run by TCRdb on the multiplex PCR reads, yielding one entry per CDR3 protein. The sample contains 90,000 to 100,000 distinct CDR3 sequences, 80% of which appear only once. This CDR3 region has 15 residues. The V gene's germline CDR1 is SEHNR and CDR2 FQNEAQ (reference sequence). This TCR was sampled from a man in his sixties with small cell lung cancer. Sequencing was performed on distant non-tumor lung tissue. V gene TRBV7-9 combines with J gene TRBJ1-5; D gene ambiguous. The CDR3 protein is CASSNAGLGNQPQRF. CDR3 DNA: TGTGCCAGCAGCAACGCCGGGCTCGGCAATCAGCCCCAGCGTTTT.